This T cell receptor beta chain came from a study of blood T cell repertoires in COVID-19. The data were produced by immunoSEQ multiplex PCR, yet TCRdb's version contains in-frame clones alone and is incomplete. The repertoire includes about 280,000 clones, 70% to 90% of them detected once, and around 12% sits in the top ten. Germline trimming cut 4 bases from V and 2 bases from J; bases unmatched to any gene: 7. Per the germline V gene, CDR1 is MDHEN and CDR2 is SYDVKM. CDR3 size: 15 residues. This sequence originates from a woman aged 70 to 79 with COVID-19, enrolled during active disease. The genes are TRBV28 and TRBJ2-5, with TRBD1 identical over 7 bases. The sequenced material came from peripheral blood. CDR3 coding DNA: TGTGCCAGCAGTTGGGGACAGTCGATTCAAGAGACCCAGTACTTC. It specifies CASSWGQSIQETQYF.